These 32 T cell receptor beta chains came from one sample sequenced in a study of T cell changes during pregnancy in multiple sclerosis. Here immunoSEQ multiplex PCR was the method, and the copy in TCRdb shows in-frame clones only, minus some. The sample has about 28,000 clones; approximately 88% are singletons. This sample comprised CD4+ T cells from peripheral blood mononuclear cells, obtained in the first trimester of pregnancy. The receptors were sampled from a female donor in good health, enrolled as a control in a pregnancy study.

The rearrangement links TRBV4-1 to TRBJ1-3; TRBD1 might be the D (5 bases). V was trimmed by 2 bases and J by 3 bases, leaving 17 bases between them. The CDR3 has 17 residues. CDR1 MGHRA and CDR2 YSYEKL come from the germline V gene. The CDR3 loop reads CASSQSPPGNNGNTIYF. The CDR3 nucleotides read TGCGCCAGCAGCCAATCACCCCCAGGGAATAATGGAAACACCATATATTTT.

This chain uses TRBV28 with TRBJ1-2; D perhaps matches TRBD1 (5 bases). Trimming took 3 bases from V and 3 from J, leaving 14 bases between them. CDR1 and CDR2 (germline): MDHEN, SYDVKM. The length of the CDR3 is 15 residues. Here the CDR3 reads CASSLVGAGDYGYTF. Written as DNA, the CDR3 is TGTGCCAGCAGTTTGGTAGGGGCTGGAGACTATGGCTACACCTTC.

J is TRBJ1-6 and V is TRBV10-2, with TRBD1 identical over 9 bases. Germline loops: CDR1 WSHSY, CDR2 SAAADI. Trimming cost V 5 bases and J 3 bases; bases outside gene matches: 2. CDR3 length equals 15 residues. In DNA, the CDR3 is TGCGCCAGCAGTTACAGGGGGCTCTATAATTCACCCCTCCACTTT. Its protein is CASSYRGLYNSPLHF.

The rearrangement joins TRBV10-3 to TRBJ2-7; TRBD1 matches at 10 bases. Per germline, CDR1 ENHRY and CDR2 SYGVKD. V dropped 5 bases and J dropped 2; count of bases not matched to a gene: 6. This CDR3 is built from 15 residues. CDR3: CAISRTGGSTYEQYF. The CDR3 DNA reads TGTGCCATCAGTAGGACAGGGGGTTCAACCTACGAGCAGTACTTC.

This chain uses TRBV5-4 with TRBJ1-6; possibly TRBD1 for D (5 bases). The ends were cut back, 0 bases at V and 6 bases at J, with 10 bases in the middle. Per germline, CDR1 SGHNT and CDR2 YYREEE (reference sequence). The CDR3 totals 15 residues. The CDR3 sequence is CASSLDGGGNSPLHF. The CDR3 DNA reads as TGTGCCAGCAGCTTGGACGGGGGAGGTAATTCACCCCTCCACTTT.

This sequence joins TRBV28 and TRBJ2-1; 9 nucleotides agree with TRBD2. The germline V gene has CDR1 MDHEN and CDR2 SYDVKM. Trimming cost V 6 bases and J 6 bases; bases outside gene matches: 3. The CDR3 has 13 residues. CDR3: CASRLAGLNEQFF. CDR3 DNA sequence: TGTGCCAGCAGACTAGCGGGCCTCAATGAGCAGTTCTTC.

This clone was seen just once. The gene calls are TRBV5-1 and TRBJ2-5, with a tentative D call TRBD2 (5 bases). The CDR3 has 15 amino acids. V was cut by 4 bases and J by 0 bases, with 13 bases left in between. The germline V gene encodes CDR1 SGHRS and CDR2 YFSETQ. In nucleotides, the CDR3 is TGCGCCAGCAGCGCCGGAGGCGCCTACCAAGAGACCCAGTACTTC. This sequence encodes CASSAGGAYQETQYF.

The chain recombines TRBV5-5 with TRBJ1-2, with D possibly being TRBD1 (6 bases). Germline CDR1 is SGHKS and CDR2 is YYEKEE (reference sequence). V was pared by 6 bases and J by 4 bases, with 31 bases between. This CDR3 has 19 residues. This CDR3 is CASIPAPSTGTSDVYGYTF. The DNA for the CDR3 is TGTGCCAGCATCCCAGCCCCGTCCACCGGGACATCAGATGTCTATGGCTACACCTTC.

This chain links TRBV2 with TRBJ2-5; D possibly corresponds to TRBD2 (6 bases). This CDR3 comprises 14 residues. Per germline, CDR1 SNHLY and CDR2 FYNNEI. V lost 3 bases and J lost 5, with 13 bases in between. CDR3 sequence reads: CASSEDLGRETQYF. CDR3 DNA sequence: TGTGCCAGCAGTGAGGACCTTGGGAGGGAGACCCAGTACTTC.

The chain carries TRBV18 and TRBJ1-5; a possible D gene is TRBD1 (5 bases). Trimming removed 5 bases from V and 4 bases from J, with 9 bases in between. The CDR3 has 13 residues. Germline V CDR1 and CDR2: KGHSH, LQKENI. CDR3 residues: CASSEGLNQPQHF. Here the CDR3 DNA reads TGTGCCAGCTCAGAGGGACTGAATCAGCCCCAGCATTTT.

The chain is built from TRBV29-1 and TRBJ2-1, with 8 bases that match TRBD1. This CDR3 comprises 13 residues. Germline loops: CDR1 SQVTM, CDR2 ANQGSEA. J gave up 4 bases and V 7 bases, and 6 bases lay outside the gene matches. The chain's CDR3 is CSGLGDRYNEQFF. CDR3 nucleotide sequence: TGCAGCGGACTGGGGGACAGGTACAATGAGCAGTTCTTC.

This chain uses TRBV30 with TRBJ2-7, with D possibly being TRBD1 (6 bases). The CDR3 consists of 13 residues. Trimming took 1 base from V and 8 from J, leaving 15 bases between them. Germline-derived CDR1 and CDR2 are GTSNPN and SVGIG (reference sequence). CDR3 residues: CAWSGSTGTKQYF. The CDR3 bases are TGTGCCTGGAGTGGGAGTACAGGGACCAAGCAGTACTTC.

The rearrangement uses TRBV9 and TRBJ1-4, with 7 bases aligning to TRBD1. This CDR3 region has 14 residues. Germline V lookup: CDR1 SGDLS, CDR2 YYNGEE. V lost 4 bases and J lost 5; bases outside the gene matches: 5. The CDR3 DNA follows: TGTGCCAGCAGCACGGGACAGCAGAATGAAAAACTGTTTTTT. Translated: CASSTGQQNEKLFF.

V and J are TRBV7-2 and TRBJ2-3, with 7 positions matching TRBD2. The CDR3 spans 16 residues. Unmatched junction bases numbered 4, after V lost 0 bases and J lost 1 base. Germline CDR1 and CDR2: SGHTA and FQGNSA. CDR3 in amino acids: CASSLAPTSGTDTQYF. For the CDR3, the DNA is TGTGCCAGCAGCTTAGCGCCAACTAGCGGCACAGATACGCAGTATTTT.

The CDR3 DNA reads as TGTGCCAGCAGCCCTCTCGGGGTGGGAGAGACCCAGTACTTC. Translating gives CASSPLGVGETQYF. The gene calls are TRBV27 and TRBJ2-5; D possibly corresponds to TRBD2 (5 bases). Germline V gene data show CDR1 as MNHEY and CDR2 as SMNVEV (reference sequence). CDR3 size: 14 residues. V was clipped by 6 bases and J by 4 bases, with 15 bases between them.

The chain uses TRBV6-6 and TRBJ2-1; D might be TRBD2 (5 bases). In germline, CDR1 is MNHNY, CDR2 SVGAGI (reference sequence). V was shortened by 0 bases and J by 4 bases, with 7 bases between the two germline ends. This CDR3 contains 14 residues. CDR3: CASSYSRVYNEQFF. The CDR3 coding sequence is TGTGCCAGCAGTTACTCGAGGGTTTACAATGAGCAGTTCTTC.

The J gene is TRBJ1-2, the V gene TRBV6-1, with D possibly matching TRBD1 (5 bases). Per germline, CDR1 MNHNS and CDR2 SASEGT. CDR3 length: 18 amino acids. V lost 3 bases and J lost 3, with 23 bases in between. DNA for the CDR3: TGTGCCAGCAGTGACTTGATTGGGATGTCAGGGTGGGACTATGGCTACACCTTC. This gives the protein CASSDLIGMSGWDYGYTF.

The genes are TRBV30 and TRBJ2-3; 11 positions agree with TRBD1. The CDR3 extends over 14 amino acids. Germline V gene data show CDR1 as GTSNPN and CDR2 as SVGIG (reference sequence). Trimming cost V 3 bases and J 6 bases; bases outside gene matches: 5. Here the CDR3 DNA reads TGTGCCTGGAGGGGGACAGGGGGAGGGGATACGCAGTATTTT. Its translation is CAWRGTGGGDTQYF.

J is TRBJ1-4 and V is TRBV7-6; D is uncertain. With 2 bases removed from V and 10 bases from J, the gap between germline ends came to 29 bases. Germline V gene data show CDR1 as SGHVS and CDR2 as FNYEAQ. This CDR3 has 19 amino acids. DNA for the CDR3: TGTGCCAGCAGCTTAATCGCTGCTGCCCCCGGAGCTCGGAACGGAAAACTGTTTTTT. Amino acids: CASSLIAAAPGARNGKLFF. Variable domain in full (rest from reference TRBV7-6 and TRBJ1-4): GAGVSQSPRYKVTKRGQDVALRCDPISGHVSLYWYRQALGQGPEFLTYFNYEAQQDKSGLPNDRFSAERPEGSISTLTIQRTEQRDSAMYRCASSLIAAAPGARNGKLFFGSGTQLSVL.

The CDR3 region has the DNA TGTGCCAGCAGTTACAGGGGCCAGCCCCAGCATTTT. This translates into CASSYRGQPQHF. The chain couples TRBV28 to TRBJ1-5, with TRBD1 matching 7 bases. The germline V gene has CDR1 MDHEN and CDR2 SYDVKM. CDR3 length equals 12 residues. Germline trimming cut 4 bases from V and 7 bases from J; bases unmatched to any gene: 1. Supplemented by reference TRBV28 and TRBJ1-5, the full variable domain reads DVKVTQSSRYLVKRTGEKVFLECVQDMDHENMFWYRQDPGLGLRLIYFSYDVKMKEKGDIPEGYSVSREKKERFSLILESASTNQTSMYLCASSYRGQPQHFGDGTRLSIL.

The chain recombines TRBV11-2 with TRBJ2-2; TRBD1 might be the D (5 bases). Germline CDR1 and CDR2: SGHAT and FQNNGV. This CDR3 region has 18 residues. V was pared by 4 bases and J by 3 bases, with 21 bases between. The CDR3 region has the DNA TGTGCCAGCAGCTGGCCCCGAACAGGCCGCACGGACACCGGGGAGCTGTTTTTT. This sequence encodes CASSWPRTGRTDTGELFF. Full variable domain (remainder filled in from reference TRBV11-2 and TRBJ2-2): EAGVAQSPRYKIIEKRQSVAFWCNPISGHATLYWYQQILGQGPKLLIQFQNNGVVDDSQLPKDRFSAERLKGVDSTLKIQPAKLEDSAVYLCASSWPRTGRTDTGELFFGEGSRLTVL.

This clone was seen only a few times. The V call is TRBV6-1, the J call TRBJ2-1; 8 bases are shared with TRBD2. The ends lost 7 bases at V and 4 bases at J; junction bases unmatched: 6. The V gene's germline CDR1 is MNHNS and CDR2 SASEGT. The CDR3 length is 14 residues. CDR3 amino acids: CASKIAGLYNEQFF. The CDR3 DNA is TGTGCCAGCAAAATAGCGGGGTTGTACAATGAGCAGTTCTTC.

A single count supports this clone. This chain connects TRBV18 to TRBJ2-3; 8 bases are a match to TRBD1. Germline assignment: CDR1 KGHSH and CDR2 LQKENI. Trimming removed 0 bases from V and 7 bases from J; junction bases left unmatched: 12. The CDR3 covers 17 residues. The CDR3 coding sequence is TGTGCCAGCTCACCACCCTCGACAGGGGTCCTCGGGAATACGCAGTATTTT. Translating gives CASSPPSTGVLGNTQYF.

The V gene is TRBV28, the J gene TRBJ2-2, with no clear D. Germline assignment: CDR1 MDHEN and CDR2 SYDVKM. Between the trimmed V and J ends, which lost 7 bases and 4 bases, there was a span of 7 bases. The CDR3 runs to 12 residues. The DNA of the CDR3 is TGTGCCAGCAAGACAACCACCGGGGAGCTGTTTTTT. It yields the protein CASKTTTGELFF.

This clone showed up just once. The chain couples TRBV10-2 to TRBJ2-1; D ambiguous. In germline, CDR1 is WSHSY, CDR2 SAAADI. With 8 bases removed from V and 0 bases from J, the gap between germline ends came to 17 bases. The CDR3 extends over 16 amino acids. The CDR3 sequence: CASRRTASSSYNEQFF. The DNA for the CDR3 is TGCGCCAGCCGCCGAACAGCCTCGAGCTCCTACAATGAGCAGTTCTTC.

This clone was seen a single time. Other nucleotide sequences in the sample specify the same CDR3. Here the CDR3 reads CASSPGTVWRSGANVLTF. The CDR3 nucleotides are TGCGCCAGCAGTCCGGGGACAGTTTGGAGATCTGGGGCCAACGTCCTGACTTTC. The V and J genes are TRBV5-1 and TRBJ2-6, with 7 bases fitting TRBD1. Looked up from germline, CDR1 is SGHRS and CDR2 is YFSETQ. This CDR3 is 18 amino acids long. V was pared by 5 bases and J by 1 base, with 12 bases of the junction left unmatched.

The chain couples TRBV9 to TRBJ2-3; a possible D gene is TRBD2 (7 bases). V was clipped by 0 bases and J by 2 bases, with 10 bases between them. The CDR3 sequence is 15 residues long. The V gene's germline CDR1 is SGDLS and CDR2 YYNGEE. CDR3 loop: CASSVGGGLTDTQYF. The CDR3 DNA is TGTGCCAGCAGCGTAGGCGGGGGCCTCACAGATACGCAGTATTTT.

The CDR3 loop is CASGLDAAGRMNTEAFF. The CDR3 nucleotides read TGTGCTAGTGGTTTGGATGCCGCGGGACGGATGAACACTGAAGCTTTCTTT. The chain is built from TRBV12-5 and TRBJ1-1, with D tentatively TRBD1 (5 bases). V lost 1 base, J lost 0 bases, and 15 bases lay in between. The CDR3 totals 17 residues. Germline CDR1 and CDR2: LGHNT and FRNRAP.

The chain links TRBV5-5 to TRBJ2-7; 11 nucleotides match TRBD2. Germline V gene sequence: CDR1 SGHKS, CDR2 YYEKEE (reference sequence). The CDR3 is made up of 15 amino acids. Trimming took 3 bases from V and 1 from J; bases not matched to a gene: 3. As DNA, the CDR3 is TGTGCCAGCAGCTACGGGACTAGCGGTTCCTACGAGCAGTACTTC. This encodes CASSYGTSGSYEQYF.

The chain joins TRBV5-1 to TRBJ2-7, with D possibly matching TRBD2 (6 bases). Germline V gene data show CDR1 as SGHRS and CDR2 as YFSETQ. Trimming took 3 bases from V and 4 from J, leaving 11 bases between them. The CDR3 contains 13 residues. CDR3 nucleotide sequence: TGCGCCAGCAGCTCCCCCGGAGGGTACGAGCAGTACTTC. Encoded protein: CASSSPGGYEQYF.

This chain links TRBV20-1 with TRBJ2-7, with D perhaps matching TRBD2 (6 bases). Germline V CDR1 and CDR2: DFQATT, SNEGSKA (reference sequence). The V end lost 5 bases, the J end lost 4 bases, and 6 bases lay between the germline ends. The CDR3 spans 10 residues. The CDR3 sequence: CSAGRYEQYF. CDR3 coding DNA: TGCAGTGCTGGGAGGTACGAGCAGTACTTC.

The rearrangement joins TRBV5-4 to TRBJ1-2, with 7 bases fitting TRBD1. Germline V CDR1 and CDR2: SGHNT, YYREEE (reference sequence). Trimming at V came to 4 bases and at J to 5 bases, leaving 8 bases not matched to a gene. The CDR3 loop spans 14 amino acids. The CDR3 here is CASSGNRGRYGYTF. The CDR3 DNA sequence: TGTGCCAGCAGCGGCAACAGGGGTAGATATGGCTACACCTTC.